These T cell receptor beta chains were read from a single sample in a study of T cell changes during pregnancy in multiple sclerosis. Sequencing used immunoSEQ multiplex PCR; TCRdb keeps in-frame clones, though not all of them. In the table there are 100,000 to 150,000 clones, approximately 95% of which are singletons. The sequencing used peripheral blood, collected before pregnancy. These receptors originate from a female donor with multiple sclerosis, enrolled in a pregnancy study. Each CDR3 is given with its conserved first and last residue. Each record gives: D gene, CDR3 length, J gene, V gene, clone size, CDR3 DNA, CDR3 protein. A D gene is named only where the DNA matches it firmly. A clone size is listed for some rows: how often the clone was seen (once, few, many), or a class if it is expanded.

NA,14,TRBJ2-5,TRBV18,NA,TGTGCCAGCTCACCGAGGGAGAGCCAAGAGACCCAGTACTTC,CASSPRESQETQYF
NA,15,TRBJ2-3,TRBV6-6,NA,TGTGCCAGCAGTTACGACATCTCGGGCACAGATACGCAGTATTTT,CASSYDISGTDTQYF
NA,13,TRBJ1-6,TRBV29-1,few,TGCAGCGTTTCGGGAGGCCCGAATTCACCCCTCCACTTT,CSVSGGPNSPLHF
TRBD1,13,TRBJ1-1,TRBV7-3,NA,TGTGCCAGCAGTTTAGACAGGGGAACTGAAGCTTTCTTT,CASSLDRGTEAFF
TRBD1,14,TRBJ2-3,TRBV25-1,NA,TGTGCCAGCAGTGATTACAGGGGTCCAGATACGCAGTATTTT,CASSDYRGPDTQYF
NA,13,TRBJ1-1,TRBV11-3,NA,TGTGCCAGCAGCTCTACCCAGAACACTGAAGCTTTCTTT,CASSSTQNTEAFF
NA,16,TRBJ1-2,TRBV27,NA,TGTGCCAGCAGTCCCCGAGGGACGACTAGGAACTATGGCTACACCTTC,CASSPRGTTRNYGYTF
TRBD1,15,TRBJ1-4,TRBV9,NA,TGTGCCAGCAGCGAGGAGGACAGGGTATCTGAAAAACTGTTTTTT,CASSEEDRVSEKLFF
TRBD2,15,TRBJ2-7,TRBV10-3,NA,TGTGCCATCAGTGGAGGTCTAGCGGGGAGGTACGAGCAGTACTTC,CAISGGLAGRYEQYF
TRBD1,15,TRBJ2-7,TRBV19,NA,TGTGCCAGTAGCCCGGACAGGGAGAGCTCCTACGAGCAGTACTTC,CASSPDRESSYEQYF
TRBD1,14,TRBJ2-7,TRBV5-1,NA,TGCGCCAGCAGCACCAGACAGGGTCTTAACGAGCAGTACTTC,CASSTRQGLNEQYF
NA,13,TRBJ2-5,TRBV19,NA,TGTGCCAGTACCTCCCCCGGGGGGCGCGCCCAGTACTTC,CASTSPGGRAQYF
TRBD1,14,TRBJ2-1,TRBV7-2,NA,TGTGCCAGCTGCACAGGGGTTGGGTACAATGAGCAGTTCTTC,CASCTGVGYNEQFF
NA,16,TRBJ2-1,TRBV6-6,NA,TGTGCCAGCAGTTACTCGTCAGGGGCCTCCTACAATGAGCAGTTCTTC,CASSYSSGASYNEQFF
NA,18,TRBJ2-6,TRBV5-1,NA,TGCGCCAGCAGCTTACAGACAGGCCCCCGCTCTGGGGCCAACGTCCTGACTTTC,CASSLQTGPRSGANVLTF
TRBD1,15,TRBJ2-7,TRBV6-1,once,TGTGCCAGCAGCGCCGGACGAGGGGGCTCCTACGGGCAGTACTTC,CASSAGRGGSYGQYF
TRBD1,15,TRBJ1-2,TRBV15,NA,TGTGCCACCAGCGGACCGGGACAGGGGGCCTATGGCTACACCTTC,CATSGPGQGAYGYTF
TRBD1,12,TRBJ1-2,TRBV6-1,NA,TGTGCCAGCAGTGCGACAGGGAATGGCTACACCTTC,CASSATGNGYTF
NA,15,TRBJ1-6,TRBV5-6,NA,TGTGCCAGCAGCTTGGGGCTCGGGGGAAGTTCACCCCTCCACTTT,CASSLGLGGSSPLHF
NA,14,TRBJ2-7,TRBV30,NA,TGTGCCTGGAAGCTAGGTGACGCGACCTACGAGCAGTACTTC,CAWKLGDATYEQYF
NA,14,TRBJ1-1,TRBV29-1,NA,TGCAGCGTCGGTTACCAGGGTCGTCGGACTGAAGCTTTCTTT,CSVGYQGRRTEAFF
TRBD1,14,TRBJ2-2,TRBV28,once,TGTGCCAGCACCGGGACAGGGGTTCGAGGGGAGCTGTTTTTT,CASTGTGVRGELFF
TRBD1,15,TRBJ1-1,TRBV19,NA,TGTGCCAGTAGTAGCGGACAGGCCCCGGGGACTGAAGCTTTCTTT,CASSSGQAPGTEAFF
NA,14,TRBJ1-1,TRBV9,NA,TGTGCCAGCAGCGTAGCAAGCCTGAACACTGAAGCTTTCTTT,CASSVASLNTEAFF
NA,13,TRBJ2-1,TRBV19,NA,TGTGCCAGTTCCGGCGGGACTTACAATGAGCAGTTCTTC,CASSGGTYNEQFF
TRBD2,16,TRBJ2-5,TRBV19,NA,TGTGCCAGTAGATCGGAGCGGGGCTCCCACCAAGAGACCCAGTACTTC,CASRSERGSHQETQYF
TRBD1,14,TRBJ2-3,TRBV19,once,TGTGCCAGGGCGACAGGGGGCATGACAGATACGCAGTATTTT,CARATGGMTDTQYF
NA,15,TRBJ1-1,TRBV9,NA,TGTGCCAGCAGCGTGGCAGAATCAATGAACACTGAAGCTTTCTTT,CASSVAESMNTEAFF
NA,16,TRBJ1-5,TRBV27,NA,TGTGCCAGCAGCTCTCGCCGGGACACCAGCAATCAGCCCCAGCATTTT,CASSSRRDTSNQPQHF
TRBD2,16,TRBJ2-6,TRBV11-2,NA,TGTGCCAGCAGCTTAGACATCGGGGGGGGTCCCAACGTCCTGACTTTC,CASSLDIGGGPNVLTF
NA,14,TRBJ2-3,TRBV30,NA,TGTGCCCACGATGGCCAGGGGAGCACAGATACGCAGTATTTT,CAHDGQGSTDTQYF
TRBD2,15,TRBJ2-1,TRBV9,NA,TGTGCCAGCAGCGTGGGGGGGGGAGCTTACAATGAGCAGTTCTTC,CASSVGGGAYNEQFF
TRBD2,15,TRBJ2-3,TRBV9,NA,TGTGCCAGCAGCGCCGGGACTAGGGTCACAGATACGCAGTATTTT,CASSAGTRVTDTQYF
NA,15,TRBJ1-5,TRBV30,NA,TGTGCCTGGAGTGTTTCAGGGATGCCATGGCAGCCCCAGCATTTT,CAWSVSGMPWQPQHF
NA,16,TRBJ2-5,TRBV30,NA,TGTGCCTGGAGACCAAGACAGGTGATTACCCAAGAGACCCAGTACTTC,CAWRPRQVITQETQYF
NA,15,TRBJ1-1,TRBV2,NA,TGTGCCAGCACCCCAAGGGGCCCGGCGAGCACTGAAGCTTTCTTT,CASTPRGPASTEAFF
NA,13,TRBJ1-1,TRBV9,NA,TGTGCCAGCAGAGGGGTGGGGGGAACTGAAGCTTTCTTT,CASRGVGGTEAFF
NA,14,TRBJ1-4,TRBV2,NA,TGTGCCAGCAGTGAAGGCGGGAGTAATGAAAAACTGTTTTTT,CASSEGGSNEKLFF
TRBD1,15,TRBJ2-1,TRBV11-2,NA,TGTGCCAGCAGGAGGGGGCGGATTCTAGACAATGAGCAGTTCTTC,CASRRGRILDNEQFF
TRBD1,15,TRBJ2-3,TRBV27,NA,TGTGCCAGCAGTTTCCAGGACAGGGGCACAGATACGCAGTATTTT,CASSFQDRGTDTQYF
TRBD1,16,TRBJ1-1,TRBV2,NA,TGTGCCAGCAGTGATGGTGCCGCAGGGGGTAAAACTGAAGCTTTCTTT,CASSDGAAGGKTEAFF
NA,18,TRBJ1-5,TRBV2,once,TGTGCCAGCAGTGAAATGGGGCCGGACCCCAATCGCAATCAGCCCCAGCATTTT,CASSEMGPDPNRNQPQHF
TRBD2,16,TRBJ2-1,TRBV27,once,TGTGCCAGCAGTCCAACGGGACTAGCGGGAGACAATGAGCAGTTCTTC,CASSPTGLAGDNEQFF
TRBD2,15,TRBJ2-3,TRBV7-2,NA,TGTGCCAGCAGCCAGACCACCCTTAGCGGGGATACGCAGTATTTT,CASSQTTLSGDTQYF
NA,13,TRBJ2-7,TRBV6-6,once,TGTGCCAGCAGTTACGCCGTGTCTACTGAGCAGTACTTC,CASSYAVSTEQYF
TRBD1,14,TRBJ1-6,TRBV6-4,NA,TGTGCCAGCAGTAACAGGGGCGGTAATTCACCCCTCCACTTT,CASSNRGGNSPLHF
TRBD1,16,TRBJ2-1,TRBV19,NA,TGTGCCAGTAGTATCACGGAAGGGGGCCCTTACAATGAGCAGTTCTTC,CASSITEGGPYNEQFF
TRBD1,15,TRBJ1-4,TRBV4-1,NA,TGCGCCAGCAGGGACAGGGGGCAGGTTAATGAAAAACTGTTTTTT,CASRDRGQVNEKLFF
NA,14,TRBJ1-2,TRBV5-1,NA,TGCGCCAGCAGGTTGTCCCCAGGGGACTATGGCTACACCTTC,CASRLSPGDYGYTF
NA,14,TRBJ1-1,TRBV7-9,NA,TGTGCCAGCAGCTTGTACGGGGGGAACACTGAAGCTTTCTTT,CASSLYGGNTEAFF
TRBD1,16,TRBJ2-3,TRBV7-2,NA,TGTGCCAGCAGCAAACGACAGGGGCCTAGCACAGATACGCAGTATTTT,CASSKRQGPSTDTQYF
TRBD1,13,TRBJ2-5,TRBV5-4,NA,TGTGCCAGCAGCTCAGGGGGCGGAGAGACCCAGTACTTC,CASSSGGGETQYF
TRBD2,16,TRBJ2-3,TRBV7-3,NA,TGTGCCAGCAGCTTAATGGTAGCGGGGGCTTCAGATACGCAGTATTTT,CASSLMVAGASDTQYF
TRBD1,16,TRBJ2-7,TRBV9,NA,TGTGCCAGCAGCGAGTCCCCCCGGGACAGATTTTACGAGCAGTACTTC,CASSESPRDRFYEQYF
TRBD2,14,TRBJ2-1,TRBV9,NA,TGTGCCAGCAGCGTAGACGGGGGGGGCAATGAGCAGTTCTTC,CASSVDGGGNEQFF
NA,15,TRBJ2-7,TRBV27,NA,TGTGCCAGCACCCGAAGCGGAGGGAATTCCTACGAGCAGTACTTC,CASTRSGGNSYEQYF
NA,12,TRBJ2-7,TRBV13,NA,TGTGCCAGCAGCCTCTCAGGATACGAGCAGTACTTC,CASSLSGYEQYF